This section outlines one T cell receptor beta chain sequence together with its context. It was uncontrolled infection, other autoimmune disease, pregnancy or lactation that excluded patients. The source material, RNA transcripts, was used to amplify TCR beta CDR3 regions. During a first-round RT-PCR of the TCR CDR3, the HTBI primer set was used. TCRdb itself ran the multiplex PCR reads through MiXCR, one entry per CDR3 protein. This table has more than 500,000 distinct CDR3 sequences, 16% appearing once. Looked up from germline, CDR1 is SGHNT and CDR2 is YENEEA. The CDR3 extends over 14 amino acids. Trimming cost V 0 bases and J 10 bases, with 13 bases left between them. The data derive from a study of T cells in Graves' hyperthyroidism and ophthalmopathy.

The clonotype comes from a woman aged 25 to 39 with Graves' hyperthyroidism. The sequenced sample was blood. This chain connects TRBV11-3 to TRBJ1-5, with D unclear. CDR3 region: CASSLEPPRVPQHF. The CDR3 DNA reads TGTGCCAGCAGCTTAGAACCCCCCCGGGTTCCCCAGCATTTT. Full variable domain (rest looked up from reference TRBV11-3 and TRBJ1-5): EAGVVQSPRYKIIEKKQPVAFWCNPISGHNTLYWYLQNLGQGPELLIRYENEEAVDDSQLPKDRFSAERLKGVDSTLKIQPAELGDSAVYLCASSLEPPRVPQHFGDGTRLSIL.